This T cell receptor beta chain was captured by sequencing in a study of Graves' ophthalmopathy and Graves' hyperthyroidism. Study outcomes and limitations: Ophthalmopathy could be told apart from stable hyperthyroidism by a 13-signature model (87.88% sensitivity, about 80% specificity). Blood also contained most of the expanded thyroid clonotypes above 0.001 frequency.

The authors defined stable hyperthyroidism as no ophthalmopathy within 18 months of follow-up. PBMCs were isolated by Ficoll-Paque density gradient centrifugation, using roughly 11 ml of fresh peripheral blood as the starting material. RNA transcripts yielded amplified TCR beta CDR3 regions. The library came from an HTBI-primed first-round RT-PCR and a second-round multiplex PCR. TCRdb itself ran the multiplex PCR reads through MiXCR, one entry per CDR3 protein. The sample has 680,000 or so distinct CDR3 sequences; approximately 22% are singletons. Deletions cut 0 bases from V and 1 base from J, with 7 bases between. The CDR3 runs to 15 residues. The germline V gene encodes CDR1 MGHRA and CDR2 YSYEKL. This clonotype has ten or more counts. The antigen is unknown.

The sequence was collected from a woman younger than 35 with stable Graves' hyperthyroidism. Some clones in this sample may be carry-over from other donors' samples. Sequencing used peripheral blood. The V and J genes are TRBV4-1 and TRBJ1-3; D perhaps matches TRBD1 (5 bases). The CDR3 DNA reads TGCGCCAGCAGCCAAGACTGGGGGTCTGGAAACACCATATATTTT. Residues: CASSQDWGSGNTIYF.